This record concerns one T cell receptor beta chain sequence. There are 14 residues in the CDR3. V dropped 4 bases and J dropped 0 bases, with 7 bases sitting between them. CDR1 is LNHDA, CDR2 SQIVND, per germline (reference sequence). Clones were read by immunoSEQ multiplex PCR, and TCRdb kept only the in-frame ones, dropping some. The sample lists approximately 80,000 clones; more than 85% were seen once. The data belong to a study of OX40 agonist ivuxolimab in advanced cancers. This sample comprised CD4+ or CD8+ T cells sorted from blood, obtained in a trial of the OX40 agonist ivuxolimab. J is TRBJ1-5 and V is TRBV19, with unresolved D. The sequence came from an adult with an advanced solid tumor such as melanoma, head and neck, liver or kidney cancer. CDR3: CASSKKYSNQPQHF. For the CDR3, the DNA is TGTGCCAGTAGTAAGAAGTATAGCAATCAGCCCCAGCATTTT.